The TCR beta chain under discussion was sequenced for a study of prognosis after radiotherapy for stage I lung cancer. The length of the CDR3 is 14 residues. Germline trimming cut 3 bases from V and 4 bases from J; bases unmatched to any gene: 6. CDR1 is DFQATT, CDR2 SNEGSKA, per germline (reference sequence). This clonotype was counted a single time. Being one base from a much bigger clone, this may be a read error. Using two-round multiplex PCR, the authors amplified TCR beta CDR3 from genomic DNA. Each TRBV and TRBJ gene had its own primer in the first PCR round. TCRdb recomputed calls from the multiplex PCR reads with MiXCR, one row per CDR3 protein. The sample shows almost 40,000 distinct CDR3 sequences, around 24% of them seen only once.

This specimen consisted of PBMCs, obtained before or after stereotactic body radiation therapy (not recorded which). The J gene is TRBJ2-4, the V gene TRBV20-1; 7 bases agree with TRBD1. The TCR originated in a donor of 50 years or more with non-small cell lung cancer. CDR3 nucleotides: TGCAGTGCTAGCAGGGGACAGTGGAAAAACATTCAGTACTTC. Translation: CSASRGQWKNIQYF.